This T cell receptor (beta chain) was captured in a study of T cell responses to AZD1222 COVID-19 vaccine (dated by TCRdb to 2020 to 2022). Describing the broader study: AZD1222 recipients given second doses at about 4 weeks or at about 12 weeks were pooled, since spike-specific TCR depth and breadth were not found to differ between the two schedules. A total of more than 230 trial participants underwent TCR sequencing, of whom approximately 200 had received two doses of AZD1222 and approximately 25 had received two doses of the MenACWY control vaccine. Enrollment into the trials was organized by age into subgroups of 18-55, 56-69 and 70-plus years, and those subgroups contained roughly 150, 30 and 60 TCR-sequenced participants, respectively.

Overall results and qualifications from the work: CD4 TCRs associated with the vaccine covered the entire spike protein, and the dominant responses were in regions 160-218 and 743-854. Reportedly, close to half of the unique spike-specific TCRs recognized epitopes lying outside the regions that are mutated in the B.1.351 and B.1.1.7 variants. Participants were mostly white British, with more females than males. The authors suggested clonal diversity may have been underestimated. Because no day 14 peak-response samples were available, repertoires were characterized only after the peak T cell response. Spike-specific TCR breadth and depth rose significantly after two AZD1222 doses compared with day 0 and with MenACWY recipients. The 56-69-year group was small, and its depth increase did not reach significance, likely because of low power. Only five or six AZD1222 recipients were SARS-CoV-2 seropositive at baseline, limiting conclusions about previously exposed vaccinees.

The CDR3 regions of human TCRbeta chains were analyzed by immunosequencing. For the original study's pipeline: TCRs in the repertoires were compared against a reference library of SARS-CoV-2-specific TCRs that had been generated with the MIRA antigen-specificity platform. Breadth was defined as the fraction of unique TCRs that were SARS-CoV-2-associated, and depth was defined as the fraction of total T cells that were SARS-CoV-2-associated. Each spike-specific TCR was assigned to its reactive spike region and to a CD4 or CD8 class using the MIRA data. Log10-transformed breadth and depth values were compared by one-way ANOVA with Sidak's multiple comparisons tests. TCRdb took over this immuneACCESS table, retaining in-frame rearrangements with V and J assigned. Such tables are incomplete; in checked studies, under half of the missing clones stem from an unresolved V gene, and the remainder is unexplained. Clonal size and the V and J genes are those of that table, whereas D and trimming came from the DNA. The sample contains some 100,000 clones, 85% to 90% of them found a single time. The leading ten clones occupy 16% of the sample.

The time point tag for this specimen amounts to: baseline before first vaccination. Vaccinee samples were obtained from the UK trials COV001 and COV002, which included a single-blind randomized controlled phase 2/3 trial of AZD1222 (ChAdOx1 nCoV-19) in healthy adults. For TCRbeta chain sequencing, PBMC samples from trial participants were taken at day 0 and at day 28 after the second dose. The CDR3 runs 15 amino acids, cysteine and phenylalanine included. This entry keeps only the CDR3 DNA: 45 bases, framed from base 1. CDR1 and CDR2 (SGHAT, FQDESV) derive from the germline V gene (reference sequence). Deletion took 7 bases off V and 2 bases off J, with a span of 17 bases between the germline ends. Turning to this clone: Its antigen is not yet known. Base qualities are missing; no much larger clone stands one base away.

The sequence joins TRBV11-1 to TRBJ1-1; the D segment could be TRBD1, given 5 matching bases. The receptor's source is an adult in good health. The specimen was peripheral blood, collected on day 0 of AZD1222 vaccination. At the DNA level, the sequence is TGTGCCAGCACTCGGAGGGGAATGGGAAACACTGAAGCTTTCTTT. This gives the protein CASTRRGMGNTEAFF.